Listed below are T cell receptor beta chains from one sample, sequenced in a study of type 1 and type 2 diabetes patients. TCRdb re-called the multiplex PCR reads with MiXCR, one entry per CDR3 protein. The sample yields 250,000 to 300,000 distinct CDR3 sequences, roughly 48% seen once. The sample consisted of peripheral blood mononuclear cells (PBMCs). The receptors were gathered from a young man with type 2 diabetes. Each CDR3 is given with its conserved first and last residue. Fields, in order: CDR3 protein, CDR3 DNA, V gene, clone size, D gene, J gene. A D gene is named only where the DNA matches it firmly. Clone size is stated in some rows and not others, as once, few, many or a class when expanded.

CASSLPDSDYGYTF,TGCGCCAGCAGCCTCCCGGACAGCGACTATGGCTACACCTTC,TRBV5-1,.,.,TRBJ1-2
CASSLRTSGNYEQYF,TGTGCCAGCAGCCTCAGGACTAGCGGAAACTACGAGCAGTACTTC,TRBV7-6,few,TRBD2,TRBJ2-7
CASTAGVGNEQYF,TGTGCCAGCACGGCAGGGGTAGGGAATGAGCAGTACTTC,TRBV28,.,.,TRBJ2-5
CASSQGNSDQPQHF,TGCGCCAGCAGCCAAGGGAACTCGGATCAGCCCCAGCATTTT,TRBV4-1,.,.,TRBJ1-5
CASSVGGLAGEQYF,TGTGCCAGCAGCGTAGGGGGACTAGCGGGAGAGCAGTACTTC,TRBV9,.,TRBD2,TRBJ2-7
CASSSSVGAGANVLTF,TGTGCCAGCAGCTCGAGTGTGGGGGCTGGGGCCAACGTCCTGACTTTC,TRBV11-3,.,.,TRBJ2-6
CAWSKGQGNYGYTF,TGTGCCTGGAGTAAGGGACAGGGGAACTATGGCTACACCTTC,TRBV30,.,TRBD1,TRBJ1-2
CSVERPQGARGDEQYF,TGCAGCGTTGAACGACCACAGGGGGCGCGAGGGGACGAGCAGTACTTC,TRBV29-1,.,TRBD1,TRBJ2-7
CASTPTGTSGTCSYNEQFF,TGTGCCTCTACTCCAACCGGGACTAGCGGGACCTGCTCCTACAATGAGCAGTTCTTC,TRBV30,.,TRBD2,TRBJ2-1
CASSYSGGAEAFF,TGTGCCAGCAGTTACTCTGGCGGGGCTGAAGCTTTCTTT,TRBV6-5,.,.,TRBJ1-1
CASNEGADEKLFF,TGTGCCAGTAATGAGGGGGCCGATGAAAAACTGTTTTTT,TRBV10-3,once,TRBD1,TRBJ1-4
CASSLGQVETQYF,TGTGCCAGCAGCTTAGGGCAGGTGGAGACCCAGTACTTC,TRBV11-2,few,.,TRBJ2-5
CASTGGRNTGELFF,TGTGCCAGTACAGGGGGAAGGAACACCGGGGAGCTGTTTTTT,TRBV19,.,TRBD1,TRBJ2-2
CASSFNTNPSGYGSPGQKQETQYF,TGTGCCAGCAGCTTCAATACAAACCCGTCAGGCTATGGGTCCCCGGGACAGAAGCAAGAGACCCAGTACTTC,TRBV7-4,few,TRBD1,TRBJ2-5
CASSFLGSENQPQHF,TGTGCCAGCAGTTTTCTAGGGTCCGAGAATCAGCCCCAGCATTTT,TRBV12-3/TRBV12-4,.,.,TRBJ1-5
CASRTGTSNYGYTF,TGTGCCAGCAGGACAGGGACCTCTAACTATGGCTACACCTTC,TRBV6-1,.,TRBD1,TRBJ1-2
CASSQASARYGYTF,TGTGCCAGCAGCCAAGCGTCAGCTCGCTATGGCTACACCTTC,TRBV14,.,.,TRBJ1-2
CASSPGWSSPLHF,TGTGCCAGCAGCCCCGGGTGGAGTTCACCCCTCCACTTT,TRBV7-2,few,.,TRBJ1-6
CASSLSSWTGNTGELFF,TGTGCCAGCAGTTTATCGTCTTGGACAGGGAACACCGGGGAGCTGTTTTTT,TRBV2,.,TRBD1,TRBJ2-2
CASSNRAPQETQYF,TGTGCCAGCAGCAATCGGGCCCCGCAAGAGACCCAGTACTTC,TRBV6-6,.,.,TRBJ2-5
CASSFQDLTGELFF,TGTGCCAGCAGTTTTCAGGACCTCACCGGGGAGCTGTTTTTT,TRBV12-3/TRBV12-4,few,.,TRBJ2-2
CASSIRRQGGHGDTGELFF,TGTGCCAGCTCAATCAGAAGGCAGGGAGGACATGGGGACACCGGGGAGCTGTTTTTT,TRBV18,.,.,TRBJ2-2
CASRPAGHLGQPQHF,TGTGCCAGCAGGCCGGCAGGGCACTTAGGGCAGCCCCAGCATTTT,TRBV2,few,.,TRBJ1-5
CAISESARINEQYF,TGTGCCATCAGTGAGTCAGCCAGGATAAACGAGCAGTACTTC,TRBV10-3,.,.,TRBJ2-7
CASSINRGYMNTEAFF,TGTGCCAGCAGTATCAACAGGGGCTACATGAACACTGAAGCTTTCTTT,TRBV27,few,TRBD1,TRBJ1-1
CASSLTFLGAQNTGELFF,TGTGCCAGCAGCTTAACGTTTCTGGGGGCGCAGAACACCGGGGAGCTGTTTTTT,TRBV7-3,few,.,TRBJ2-2
CASSRYRDRRDNEQFF,TGCGCCAGCAGTCGTTACCGGGACAGGCGGGACAATGAGCAGTTCTTC,TRBV10-1,few,TRBD1,TRBJ2-1
CASSLTSETQYF,TGTGCCAGCAGCCTGACTTCGGAGACCCAGTACTTC,TRBV25-1,once,.,TRBJ2-5
CASSDRQDGYTF,TGTGCCAGTAGTGACAGGCAGGATGGCTACACCTTC,TRBV19,few,.,TRBJ1-2
CASSLRIQPSNTEAFF,TGTGCCAGCAGTCTTAGAATACAACCATCGAACACTGAAGCTTTCTTT,TRBV12-3/TRBV12-4,few,.,TRBJ1-1
CATSSQGTSPLHF,TGTGCCACCAGCAGCCAGGGAACATCACCCCTCCACTTT,TRBV15,.,.,TRBJ1-6
CSARDTDISYEQYF,TGCAGTGCTAGAGATACAGATATCTCCTACGAGCAGTACTTC,TRBV20-1,few,.,TRBJ2-7
CASSAGRGTEAFF,TGTGCCAGCAGCGCTGGGAGGGGCACTGAAGCTTTCTTT,TRBV6-6,many,.,TRBJ1-1
CAWLNSYEQYF,TGTGCCTGGTTGAACTCCTACGAGCAGTACTTC,TRBV30,.,.,TRBJ2-7
CASTRDGYYEQYF,TGCGCCAGCACCAGGGATGGATACTACGAGCAGTACTTC,TRBV5-1,.,.,TRBJ2-7
CASKWGTSDEKLFF,TGTGCCAGCAAATGGGGGACATCCGATGAAAAACTGTTTTTT,TRBV2,.,.,TRBJ1-4
CASTQGGYYGYTF,TGTGCCAGCACCCAGGGGGGCTACTATGGCTACACCTTC,TRBV12-3/TRBV12-4,few,TRBD1,TRBJ1-2
CSALTGTHGYTF,TGCAGTGCTCTGACAGGGACTCATGGCTACACCTTC,TRBV20-1,.,TRBD1,TRBJ1-2
CASSLTQGEGEPQHF,TGTGCCAGCAGTTTAACACAGGGGGAAGGTGAGCCCCAGCATTTT,TRBV12-3/TRBV12-4,.,TRBD1,TRBJ1-5
CASSSIPGLETQYF,TGTGCCAGCAGCTCTATTCCAGGGTTAGAGACCCAGTACTTC,TRBV7-3,.,.,TRBJ2-5
CSARPGKNQPQHF,TGCAGTGCTAGGCCGGGCAAAAATCAGCCCCAGCATTTT,TRBV20-1,.,.,TRBJ1-5
CASKPRLGYNEQFF,TGTGCCAGCAAGCCTAGATTAGGCTACAATGAGCAGTTCTTC,TRBV2,many,.,TRBJ2-1
CASSLLADRTDTQYF,TGTGCCAGCAGCCTACTAGCGGACCGCACAGATACGCAGTATTTT,TRBV10-3,.,TRBD2,TRBJ2-3
CASSVALPGLAGQETQYF,TGTGCCAGCAGCGTAGCCTTACCGGGACTAGCGGGACAAGAGACCCAGTACTTC,TRBV9,.,TRBD2,TRBJ2-5
CASSFGGQVYNEQFF,TGTGCCAGCAGCTTCGGAGGACAGGTCTACAATGAGCAGTTCTTC,TRBV7-8,.,TRBD1,TRBJ2-1
CASSTGQGSLEQFF,TGTGCCAGCAGCACGGGACAGGGGAGTCTTGAGCAGTTCTTC,TRBV27,.,TRBD1,TRBJ2-1